Each of the 15 T cell receptor beta chains below was sequenced from the same sample in a study of radiotherapy plus CTLA-4 blockade in lung cancer. Measured with immunoSEQ multiplex PCR; TCRdb has only the in-frame clones, and not every one. The table includes 15,000 or so clones, 72% detected once. The starting material was peripheral blood, obtained from a patient treated with radiotherapy plus ipilimumab. These receptors were collected from a human donor with non-small cell lung cancer whose response to radiotherapy plus ipilimumab could not be evaluated.

The rearrangement links TRBV5-1 to TRBJ1-4; a weak D match, TRBD1 (6 bases). CDR3 length: 14 amino acids. V was trimmed by 3 bases and J by 8 bases, leaving 14 bases between them. CDR1 SGHRS and CDR2 YFSETQ come from the germline V gene. CDR3 sequence reads: CASSWAGDEEKLFF. In DNA, the CDR3 is TGCGCCAGCAGCTGGGCAGGGGATGAAGAAAAACTGTTTTTT.

The J gene is TRBJ2-5, the V gene TRBV6-5; 7 bases fit TRBD2. CDR1 MNHEY and CDR2 SVGAGI come from the germline V gene. The trim removed 0 bases at V and 2 bases at J, leaving 6 bases unmatched. This CDR3 spans 16 amino acids. The CDR3 nucleotides are TGTGCCAGCAGTTACTCATCTAGCGGTAGACAAGAGACCCAGTACTTC. Protein product: CASSYSSSGRQETQYF.

This clone showed up just a few times. The chain has TRBV6-1 and TRBJ1-4; 10 bases fit TRBD1. Trimming cost V 5 bases and J 5 bases; bases outside gene matches: 2. The germline gives CDR1 MNHNS, CDR2 SASEGT. The CDR3 length is 14 residues. CDR3 in amino acids: CASSSGQGNEKLFF. The CDR3, as DNA: TGTGCCAGCAGTTCGGGACAGGGGAATGAAAAACTGTTTTTT.

The rearrangement joins TRBV19 to TRBJ1-5; tentative D call: TRBD1 (5 bases). The V and J ends lost 3 bases and 9 bases respectively, with 15 bases between them. The CDR3 spans 14 residues. Germline V gene data show CDR1 as LNHDA and CDR2 as SQIVND (reference sequence). The CDR3 loop is CASSIGTGVGPQHF. CDR3 coding DNA: TGTGCCAGTAGTATTGGGACGGGAGTAGGGCCCCAGCATTTT.

This rearrangement joins TRBV5-1 to TRBJ2-7; possible D gene TRBD2, 6 bases. Trimming shortened V by 3 bases and J by 2 bases, and 9 bases separated the two germline ends. The germline V gene encodes CDR1 SGHRS and CDR2 YFSETQ. The CDR3 runs 13 residues. In DNA, the CDR3 is TGCGCCAGCAGCTACGGGACTGCCTACGAGCAGTACTTC. Translation: CASSYGTAYEQYF.

The chain links TRBV5-1 to TRBJ1-2; 8 nucleotides line up with TRBD1. Germline loops: CDR1 SGHRS, CDR2 YFSETQ. The CDR3 consists of 15 residues. V lost 4 bases and J lost 4; bases outside the gene matches: 9. As DNA, the CDR3 is TGCGCCAGCAGCGCGGAATACAGGGGGAGCTATGGCTACACCTTC. Its protein is CASSAEYRGSYGYTF. The full variable domain, completed using reference TRBV5-1 and TRBJ1-2, is KAGVTQTPRYLIKTRGQQVTLSCSPISGHRSVSWYQQTPGQGLQFLFEYFSETQRNKGNFPGRFSGRQFSNSRSEMNVSTLELGDSALYLCASSAEYRGSYGYTFGSGTRLTVV.

The table lists this clone with a few counts. V usage is TRBV7-9 and J usage is TRBJ2-5; the D is unclear. This CDR3 comprises 14 residues. Germline assignment: CDR1 SEHNR and CDR2 FQNEAQ (reference sequence). The germline V and J ends were trimmed by 2 bases and 3 bases, with 10 bases remaining between them. The CDR3 DNA follows: TGTGCCAGCAGCTTATACGGGTCCGAAGAGACCCAGTACTTC. Translating it yields CASSLYGSEETQYF.

The chain recombines TRBV5-1 with TRBJ1-2; tentatively, D is TRBD1 (6 bases). CDR1 and CDR2 (germline): SGHRS, YFSETQ. There are 14 residues in the CDR3. V lost 2 bases, J lost 2 bases, and 10 bases lay in between. This chain's CDR3 is CASSLYQGNYGYTF. CDR3 sequence (DNA): TGCGCCAGCAGCTTATACCAGGGGAACTATGGCTACACCTTC. The variable domain in full, with the rest retrieved from reference TRBV5-1 and TRBJ1-2, is KAGVTQTPRYLIKTRGQQVTLSCSPISGHRSVSWYQQTPGQGLQFLFEYFSETQRNKGNFPGRFSGRQFSNSRSEMNVSTLELGDSALYLCASSLYQGNYGYTFGSGTRLTVV.

The gene calls are TRBV10-1 and TRBJ2-1, with a possible D match to TRBD1 (5 bases). This CDR3 has 12 residues. V was trimmed by 4 bases and J by 6 bases, leaving 7 bases between them. The germline V gene encodes CDR1 WNHNN and CDR2 SYGVQD (reference sequence). The CDR3 coding sequence is TGCGCCAGCAGTGGACAGACCAATGAGCAGTTCTTC. Translating it yields CASSGQTNEQFF.

This clone was counted a few times. CDR3 nucleotides: TGTGCCAGCAGTGAAGTGGGGACAGGCAACACTGAAGCTTTCTTT. Protein sequence: CASSEVGTGNTEAFF. The gene calls are TRBV6-1 and TRBJ1-1; 8 bases map to TRBD1. This CDR3 is 15 amino acids long. Germline V gene sequence: CDR1 MNHNS, CDR2 SASEGT. V shed 1 base, J shed 2 bases, and the junction held 3 bases outside the gene matches.

The rearrangement links TRBV18 to TRBJ2-7, with 7 bases fitting TRBD1. V shed 5 bases, J shed 3 bases, and the junction held 4 bases outside the gene matches. CDR1 is KGHSH and CDR2 is LQKENI in the germline V gene. The CDR3 extends over 13 amino acids. The CDR3 loop is CASSKGQLYEQYV. In DNA form, the CDR3 reads TGTGCCAGCTCAAAGGGACAGCTCTACGAGCAGTACGTC.

The chain combines TRBV4-3 with TRBJ2-1; 8 bases are shared with TRBD1. The junction had 5 bases not matched to a gene; V was cut back by 4 bases and J by 9 bases. The CDR3 totals 13 residues. Germline V CDR1 and CDR2: LGHNA, YSLEER. The CDR3 region has the DNA TGCGCCAGCAGCCCATGGACAGGGTCTGAGCAGTTCTTC. Protein: CASSPWTGSEQFF.

The rearrangement uses TRBV6-1 and TRBJ2-3, with 9 bases identical to TRBD2. This CDR3 spans 15 amino acids. Germline loops: CDR1 MNHNS, CDR2 SASEGT. V was pared by 2 bases and J by 1 base, with 1 base of the junction left unmatched. The CDR3 spells CASSERLAGTDTQYF. The CDR3 nucleotides are TGTGCCAGCAGTGAACGACTAGCGGGCACAGATACGCAGTATTTT.

The chain has TRBV7-2 and TRBJ1-4; D ambiguous. This CDR3 is built from 13 residues. The ends were cut back, 2 bases at V and 1 base at J, with 2 bases in the middle. Germline V CDR1 and CDR2: SGHTA, FQGNSA. The chain's CDR3 is CASSLLTNEKLFF. DNA for the CDR3: TGTGCCAGCAGCTTACTAACTAATGAAAAACTGTTTTTT.

CDR3 in amino acids: CASSSRPGEGEKLFF. CDR3 sequence (DNA): TGTGCCAGCAGCAGCCGACCGGGGGAAGGTGAAAAACTGTTTTTT. The V and J genes are TRBV6-5 and TRBJ1-4, with D possibly matching TRBD1 (5 bases). This CDR3 region has 15 residues. CDR1 and CDR2 (germline): MNHEY, SVGAGI. The ends were cut back, 6 bases at V and 7 bases at J, with 18 bases in the middle.